This T cell receptor (beta chain) appears in the sequencing data of a study of T-cell reconstitution after alpha-beta-depleted transplantation in children. Study-wide findings and caveats: T-cell counts and diversity were attributed mostly to newly produced T cells one year after transplant. The origin of alpha-beta T cells about two months after transplant was reportedly several hundred expanded graft clones.

With respect to this clonotype: Antigen specificity is unknown.

The library targeted TCRbeta and was prepared with unique molecular identifiers. Via MiXCR, TCRdb re-called the PCR reads, giving one row per CDR3 protein. The sample includes more than 500,000 distinct CDR3 sequences, approximately 10% seen only once; the top ten take about 14%. Sequences were derived from PBMCs, mostly from graft donor cells, sampled 180 days after TCRalphabeta/CD19-depleted stem cell transplant. This TCR was recovered from a female patient aged 2-9 years who had a stem cell transplant for aplastic anemia, so the T cells may come from the graft donor.

In DNA, the CDR3 is TGTGCCATCAGTGTAGGGCAGCGACTTCAAGGTTATGGCTACACCTTC. The encoded protein is CAISVGQRLQGYGYTF. V is TRBV10-3 and J is TRBJ1-2; D is ambiguous. Germline V gene sequence: CDR1 ENHRY, CDR2 SYGVKD. The CDR3 is made up of 16 amino acids. Trimming left V 4 bases short and J 5 bases short, with 20 bases between.